This note documents a single TCR beta chain sequence. These data belong to a study of T cell changes during pregnancy in multiple sclerosis. This table comes from immunoSEQ multiplex PCR, and its TCRdb copy is limited to in-frame clones, with some not included. The top ten hold around 0.7% of the sample, which has around 72,000 clones, 91% seen once. Germline-derived CDR1 and CDR2 are SGHNT and YENEEA. The CDR3 totals 15 residues. Between the trimmed V and J ends, which lost 4 bases and 5 bases, there was a span of 15 bases. This TCR came from a female donor in good health, enrolled as a control in a pregnancy study. This specimen was peripheral blood, taken in the third trimester of pregnancy. The genes are TRBV11-3 and TRBJ2-1; possible D gene TRBD1, 5 bases. The CDR3 protein is CASSWGFSPNNEQFF. The DNA of the CDR3 is TGTGCCAGCAGCTGGGGCTTTTCCCCTAACAATGAGCAGTTCTTC.